These 13 T cell receptor beta chains originate from one sample sequenced in a study of CD8+ T cells in alopecia areata. The treatment is: oral pan-JAK inhibitor, 5-10 mg twice daily. cDNA reverse transcribed from extracted RNA served as the sequencing template. Sequenced by immunoSEQ multiplex PCR; TCRdb stores in-frame clones only, minus some. The data contain some 190,000 clones, approximately 51% of them singletons. The sample was CD8+ T cells sorted from blood, taken around week 54, from a patient treated with tofacitinib. These receptors all come from a human donor with alopecia areata.

The chain couples TRBV30 to TRBJ1-1; D remains unclear. The V gene's germline CDR1 is GTSNPN and CDR2 SVGIG (reference sequence). Between the trimmed V and J ends, which lost 1 base and 0 bases, there was a span of 6 bases. CDR3 length equals 13 residues. The chain's CDR3 is CAWSEQLNTEAFF. As DNA, the CDR3 is TGTGCCTGGAGTGAGCAATTGAACACTGAAGCTTTCTTT.

This clone was picked up a small number of times. Possible read error: a much larger clone is one base away. V and J are TRBV6-4 and TRBJ2-3, with TRBD2 matching 13 bases. CDR3 length: 15 amino acids. The ends lost 3 bases at V and 4 bases at J; junction bases unmatched: 1. From germline, CDR1 is MRHNA and CDR2 SNTAGT. The CDR3 DNA reads as TGTGCCAGCAGTGAACTAGCGGGGGGGCCAGATACGCAGTATTTT. Translation gives CASSELAGGPDTQYF.

The chain carries TRBV6-5 and TRBJ1-2; D gene uncertain. Germline V gives CDR1 MNHEY, CDR2 SVGAGI. V lost 5 bases to trimming and J lost 5 bases, with 12 bases between them. The CDR3 runs 13 residues. As DNA, the CDR3 is TGTGCCAGCAGTATCGACGGGGAATATGGCTACACCTTC. It is translated as CASSIDGEYGYTF.

There are a few counts of this clone. V and J are TRBV4-2 and TRBJ2-7; D perhaps matches TRBD2 (6 bases). Looked up from germline, CDR1 is LGHNA and CDR2 is YNFKEQ. This CDR3 region has 16 residues. Trimming left V 0 bases short and J 6 bases short, with 18 bases between. CDR3 nucleotide sequence: TGTGCCAGCAGCCAAGAAAAGGGACTGAGGGAGTCCGAGCAGTACTTC. As protein: CASSQEKGLRESEQYF.

This clone was seen once. The rearrangement joins TRBV18 to TRBJ1-5, with D hard to call. There are 16 residues in the CDR3. V was cut by 3 bases and J by 4 bases, with 16 bases left in between. Germline-derived CDR1 and CDR2 are KGHSH and LQKENI. CDR3 nucleotides: TGTGCCAGCTCACCCGACGGCGTGACCAGAAATCAGCCCCAGCATTTT. The encoded protein is CASSPDGVTRNQPQHF. Variable domain in full (rest from reference TRBV18 and TRBJ1-5): NAGVMQNPRHLVRRRGQEARLRCSPMKGHSHVYWYRQLPEEGLKFMVYLQKENIIDESGMPKERFSAEFPKEGPSILRIQQVVRGDSAAYFCASSPDGVTRNQPQHFGDGTRLSIL.

The chain's CDR3 is CASSLGQSSGANVLTF. In DNA, the CDR3 is TGCGCCAGCAGCTTAGGACAGAGCTCTGGGGCCAACGTCCTGACTTTC. The chain links TRBV5-1 to TRBJ2-6; the D gene is possibly TRBD1 (6 bases). The CDR3 spans 16 residues. CDR1 SGHRS and CDR2 YFSETQ come from the germline V gene. Trimming removed 2 bases from V and 0 bases from J, with 9 bases in between.

J is TRBJ2-2 and V is TRBV29-1; 12 nucleotides agree with TRBD2. V lost 4 bases and J lost 7; bases outside the gene matches: 7. Per germline, CDR1 SQVTM and CDR2 ANQGSEA. This CDR3 has 15 residues. CDR3 bases: TGCAGCGTTGGGCTAGCGGGGGGGCGGATCGGGGAGCTGTTTTTT. It codes for CSVGLAGGRIGELFF.

The chain combines TRBV19 with TRBJ2-3, with TRBD2 matching 15 bases. V was pared by 3 bases and J by 6 bases, with 7 bases of the junction left unmatched. CDR3 size: 17 residues. CDR1 is LNHDA and CDR2 is SQIVND in the germline V gene (reference sequence). CDR3 coding DNA: TGTGCCAGTAGTATGGTTGGGACTAGCGGGGGGACCGATACGCAGTATTTT. This encodes CASSMVGTSGGTDTQYF.

The chain links TRBV13 to TRBJ2-7; D gene ambiguous. The germline V gene encodes CDR1 PRHDT and CDR2 FYEKMQ (reference sequence). The CDR3 runs 16 residues. V lost 4 bases and J lost 2, with 18 bases in between. The CDR3 bases are TGTGCCAGCAGCTCCCTCGACTCAGGCAATCCCTACGAGCAGTACTTC. It codes for CASSSLDSGNPYEQYF. Looking up the rest from reference TRBV13 and TRBJ2-7 gives the full variable domain: AAGVIQSPRHLIKEKRETATLKCYPIPRHDTVYWYQQGPGQDPQFLISFYEKMQSDKGSIPDRFSAQQFSDYHSELNMSSLELGDSALYFCASSSLDSGNPYEQYFGPGTRLTVT.

V usage is TRBV11-1 and J usage is TRBJ2-1; D remains unclear. There are 11 residues in the CDR3. CDR1 is SGHAT, CDR2 FQDESV, per germline (reference sequence). Deletions cut 3 bases from V and 10 bases from J, with 7 bases between. The DNA for the CDR3 is TGTGCCAGCAGCTTGGGGATGGAGCAGTTCTTC. Its translation is CASSLGMEQFF. The full variable domain, completed using reference TRBV11-1 and TRBJ2-1, is EAEVAQSPRYKITEKSQAVAFWCDPISGHATLYWYRQILGQGPELLVQFQDESVVDDSQLPKDRFSAERLKGVDSTLKIQPAELGDSAMYLCASSLGMEQFFGPGTRLTVL.

In its sample, this clone was seen once. This rearrangement joins TRBV9 to TRBJ2-5; D gene ambiguous. CDR1 and CDR2 from the germline V gene are SGDLS and YYNGEE. V dropped 2 bases and J dropped 5 bases, with 13 bases sitting between them. The CDR3 has 14 amino acids. The CDR3 is CASSVGIRSETQYF. The CDR3 nucleotides are TGTGCCAGCAGCGTCGGTATCCGTTCGGAGACCCAGTACTTC.

The rearrangement uses TRBV5-1 and TRBJ2-1; TRBD2 aligns across 9 bases. CDR3 length: 13 amino acids. V was clipped by 6 bases and J by 9 bases; unmatched bases: 7. The germline V gene encodes CDR1 SGHRS and CDR2 YFSETQ. Here the CDR3 DNA reads TGCGCCAGCATTGGCGGGGGGGCGAGTGAGCAGTTCTTC. Translated, it gives CASIGGGASEQFF.

The gene calls are TRBV7-2 and TRBJ2-1; D remains unclear. Germline V gene lookup returns CDR1 SGHTA and CDR2 FQGNSA. The CDR3 covers 11 residues. Trimming pared 5 bases from V and 4 bases from J, leaving 3 bases between. Here the CDR3 reads CASSTYNEQFF. The CDR3 nucleotides are TGTGCCAGCAGCACGTACAATGAGCAGTTCTTC.